The entry that follows covers one TCR beta chain sequence. Its antigen is not identified. Germline lookup yields CDR1 SGHNT and CDR2 YYREEE (reference sequence). V shed 1 base and J 0 bases; nucleotides not matched to a gene: 14. The CDR3 runs to 19 residues. This record belongs to a study of T cell responses to AZD1222 COVID-19 vaccine. Study-wide results and caveats: In a largely white British group with more females than males, clonal diversity was possibly underestimated.

TCRdb's copy holds only in-frame clones and misses some; the assay was immunoSEQ multiplex PCR. The repertoire holds around 160,000 clones, roughly 94% seen once, with 1% to 1.4% in the top ten. The gene calls are TRBV5-4 and TRBJ2-7, with 9 positions matching TRBD1. The receptor comes from an adult who received the AZD1222 COVID-19 vaccine. Sequencing was performed on peripheral blood, taken 28 days after the second AZD1222 dose. The CDR3 nucleotides read TGTGCCAGCAGCTTGTTTACAGGGGGCGCGATCACCAGCTCCTACGAGCAGTACTTC. Encoded protein: CASSLFTGGAITSSYEQYF.